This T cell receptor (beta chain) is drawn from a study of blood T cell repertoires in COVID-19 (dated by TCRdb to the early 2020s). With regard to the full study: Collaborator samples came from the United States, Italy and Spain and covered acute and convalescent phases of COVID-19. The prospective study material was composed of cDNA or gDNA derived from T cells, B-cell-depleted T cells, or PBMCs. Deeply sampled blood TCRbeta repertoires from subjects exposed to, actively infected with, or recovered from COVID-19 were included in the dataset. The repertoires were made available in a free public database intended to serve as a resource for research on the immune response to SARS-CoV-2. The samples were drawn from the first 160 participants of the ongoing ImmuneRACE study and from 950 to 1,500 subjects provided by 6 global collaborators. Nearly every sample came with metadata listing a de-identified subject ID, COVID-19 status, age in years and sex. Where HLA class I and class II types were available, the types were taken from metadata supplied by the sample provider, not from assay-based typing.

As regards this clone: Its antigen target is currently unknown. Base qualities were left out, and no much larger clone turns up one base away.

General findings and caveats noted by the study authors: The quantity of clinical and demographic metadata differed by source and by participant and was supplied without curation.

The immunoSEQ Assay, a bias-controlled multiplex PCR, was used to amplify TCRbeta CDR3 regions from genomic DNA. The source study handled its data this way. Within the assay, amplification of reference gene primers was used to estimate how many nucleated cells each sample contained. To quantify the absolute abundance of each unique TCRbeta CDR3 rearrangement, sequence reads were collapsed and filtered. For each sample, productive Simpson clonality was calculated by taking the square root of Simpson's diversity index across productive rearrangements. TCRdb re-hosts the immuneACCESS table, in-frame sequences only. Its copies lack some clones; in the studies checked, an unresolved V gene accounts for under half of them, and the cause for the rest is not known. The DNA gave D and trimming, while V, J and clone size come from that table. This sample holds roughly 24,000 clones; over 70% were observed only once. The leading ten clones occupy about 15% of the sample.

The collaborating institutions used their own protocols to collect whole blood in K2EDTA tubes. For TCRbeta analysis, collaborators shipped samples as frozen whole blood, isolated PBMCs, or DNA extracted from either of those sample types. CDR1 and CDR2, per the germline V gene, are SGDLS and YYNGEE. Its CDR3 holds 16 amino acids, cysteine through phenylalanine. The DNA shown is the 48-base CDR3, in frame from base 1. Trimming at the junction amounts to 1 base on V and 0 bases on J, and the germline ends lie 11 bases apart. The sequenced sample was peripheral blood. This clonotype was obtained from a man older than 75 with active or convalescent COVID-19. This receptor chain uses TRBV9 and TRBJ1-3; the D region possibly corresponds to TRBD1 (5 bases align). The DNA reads TGTGCCAGCAGCGTACAGGGAGGGGTCTCTGGAAACACCATATATTTT. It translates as CASSVQGGVSGNTIYF.